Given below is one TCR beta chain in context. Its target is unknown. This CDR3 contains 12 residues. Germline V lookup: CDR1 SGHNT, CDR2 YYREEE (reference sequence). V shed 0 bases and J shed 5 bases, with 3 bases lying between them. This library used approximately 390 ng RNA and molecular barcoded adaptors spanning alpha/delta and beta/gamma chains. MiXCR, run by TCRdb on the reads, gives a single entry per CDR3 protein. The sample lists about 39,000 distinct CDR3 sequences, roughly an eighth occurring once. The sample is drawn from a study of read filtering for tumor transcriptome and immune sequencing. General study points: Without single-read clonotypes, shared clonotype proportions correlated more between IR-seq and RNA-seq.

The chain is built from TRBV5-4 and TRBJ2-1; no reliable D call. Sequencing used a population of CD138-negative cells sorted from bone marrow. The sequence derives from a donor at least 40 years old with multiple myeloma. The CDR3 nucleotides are TGTGCCAGCAGCTTGGTGGACAATGAGCAGTTCTTC. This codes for CASSLVDNEQFF.